What follows are 21 T cell receptor beta chains derived from one specimen sequenced in a study of blood T cell repertoires in COVID-19. Here immunoSEQ multiplex PCR was the method, and the copy in TCRdb shows in-frame clones only, minus some. Among roughly 90,000 clones, more than 80% were seen once, and the ten largest hold 9% to 12%. The specimen sequenced was peripheral blood. These TCRs come from a woman in her seventies with acute or convalescent COVID-19.

CDR3 DNA: TGTGCCAGCAGCTTAGGAGGGTCCTACAATGAGCAGTTCTTC. Translated: CASSLGGSYNEQFF. The chain has TRBV7-6 and TRBJ2-1; maybe TRBD2 (5 bases). The CDR3 sequence is 14 residues long. CDR1 SGHVS and CDR2 FNYEAQ come from the germline V gene. Deletions cut 1 base from V and 1 base from J, with 5 bases between. Based on the CDR3 plus reference TRBV7-6 and TRBJ2-1, the full variable domain is GAGVSQSPRYKVTKRGQDVALRCDPISGHVSLYWYRQALGQGPEFLTYFNYEAQQDKSGLPNDRFSAERPEGSISTLTIQRTEQRDSAMYRCASSLGGSYNEQFFGPGTRLTVL.

The V gene is TRBV27, the J gene TRBJ2-1; 12 positions agree with TRBD2. This CDR3 spans 17 amino acids. Germline trimming cut 3 bases from V and 6 bases from J; bases unmatched to any gene: 9. Germline V CDR1 and CDR2: MNHEY, SMNVEV (reference sequence). The CDR3 sequence: CASSFRLAGVGSNEQFF. The DNA of the CDR3 is TGTGCCAGCAGTTTCAGACTAGCGGGAGTGGGCAGCAATGAGCAGTTCTTC.

The gene calls are TRBV19 and TRBJ1-5; the match to TRBD1 covers 12 bases. This CDR3 is built from 15 residues. V lost 7 bases to trimming and J lost 6 bases; unmatched junction nucleotides: 7. Germline V lookup: CDR1 LNHDA, CDR2 SQIVND (reference sequence). For the CDR3, the DNA is TGTGCCAGTACCTCGGGACAGGGGGCGAGTCAGCCCCAGCATTTT. Translating gives CASTSGQGASQPQHF.

This sequence joins TRBV5-1 and TRBJ2-7; D ambiguous. Per the germline V gene, CDR1 is SGHRS and CDR2 is YFSETQ. The ends were cut back, 0 bases at V and 4 bases at J, with 8 bases in the middle. CDR3 length: 13 residues. Here the CDR3 DNA reads TGCGCCAGCAGCTTGGGGGCTGAATACGAGCAGTACTTC. As protein: CASSLGAEYEQYF.

The rearrangement uses TRBV6-6 and TRBJ2-7; 10 bases agree with TRBD1. V lost 0 bases to trimming and J lost 3 bases; unmatched junction nucleotides: 2. The CDR3 is 15 residues long. CDR1 MNHNY and CDR2 SVGAGI come from the germline V gene (reference sequence). For the CDR3, the DNA is TGTGCCAGCAGTTACTCCGGGACAGGGGTCTACGAGCAGTACTTC. Its translation is CASSYSGTGVYEQYF.

This chain uses TRBV28 with TRBJ1-6, with 10 nucleotides matching TRBD1. V lost 0 bases to trimming and J lost 9 bases; unmatched junction nucleotides: 2. CDR1 is MDHEN, CDR2 SYDVKM, per germline. This CDR3 spans 15 amino acids. The CDR3 nucleotides read TGTGCCAGCAGTTTATGGGGGACAGGGGTTTCACCCCTCCACTTT. It yields the protein CASSLWGTGVSPLHF.

The CDR3: CAWSTYSYNEQFF. In DNA, the CDR3 is TGTGCCTGGAGCACATACTCCTACAATGAGCAGTTCTTC. This chain connects TRBV30 to TRBJ2-1; D unresolved. CDR1 and CDR2 from the germline V gene are GTSNPN and SVGIG (reference sequence). V was clipped by 3 bases and J by 0 bases, with 6 bases between them. The CDR3 covers 13 residues.

The chain carries TRBV6-5 and TRBJ1-1; D is possibly TRBD1 (5 bases). Germline CDR1 MNHEY, CDR2 SVGAGI. CDR3 length equals 13 residues. V was clipped by 2 bases and J by 5 bases, with 9 bases between them. CDR3 sequence reads: CASSYRGWTEAFF. The CDR3 DNA reads as TGTGCCAGCAGTTACAGGGGATGGACTGAAGCTTTCTTT.

J is TRBJ2-1 and V is TRBV11-2; tentative D call: TRBD1 (6 bases). With 6 bases removed from V and 4 bases from J, the gap between germline ends came to 10 bases. The CDR3 consists of 13 residues. Germline V lookup: CDR1 SGHAT, CDR2 FQNNGV. The CDR3 bases are TGTGCCAGCAGAAAAGGACAGTACAATGAGCAGTTCTTC. It yields the protein CASRKGQYNEQFF.

V usage is TRBV29-1 and J usage is TRBJ2-1; 7 positions match TRBD2. This CDR3 is built from 13 residues. Looked up from germline, CDR1 is SQVTM and CDR2 is ANQGSEA. J gave up 13 bases and V 3 bases, and 12 bases lay outside the gene matches. The CDR3: CSVDVGGGLNQFF. DNA for the CDR3: TGCAGCGTTGATGTTGGGGGAGGGCTGAATCAGTTCTTC.

The chain links TRBV11-2 to TRBJ1-1, with 8 bases identical to TRBD1. The CDR3 has 15 residues. Germline V gene lookup returns CDR1 SGHAT and CDR2 FQNNGV. The V gene end was trimmed by 2 bases and the J gene end by 4 bases; junction bases not matched to a gene: 6. The CDR3 protein is CASSLFRGLGTEAFF. CDR3 DNA: TGTGCCAGCAGCTTATTCAGGGGGCTTGGCACTGAAGCTTTCTTT.

The rearrangement joins TRBV9 to TRBJ2-1; 9 bases are a match to TRBD2. Germline V gives CDR1 SGDLS, CDR2 YYNGEE. The CDR3 loop spans 13 amino acids. Unmatched junction bases numbered 4, after V lost 2 bases and J lost 10 bases. The chain's CDR3 is CASSVDLAGEQFF. The CDR3 nucleotides read TGTGCCAGCAGCGTGGATCTAGCGGGGGAGCAGTTCTTC.

CDR3 region: CASSPWTPAVLTF. The CDR3 bases are TGTGCCAGCAGCCCATGGACACCCGCCGTCCTGACTTTC. The chain uses TRBV7-2 and TRBJ2-6; D perhaps matches TRBD1 (5 bases). Trimming stripped 5 bases from V and 12 bases from J, with 14 bases between. CDR1 is SGHTA and CDR2 is FQGNSA in the germline V gene. CDR3 size: 13 residues. Supplemented by reference TRBV7-2 and TRBJ2-6, the full variable domain reads GAGVSQSPSNKVTEKGKDVELRCDPISGHTALYWYRQSLGQGLEFLIYFQGNSAPDKSGLPSDRFSAERTGGSVSTLTIQRTQQEDSAVYLCASSPWTPAVLTFGAGSRLTVL.

The chain is built from TRBV2 and TRBJ2-7; 7 nucleotides align to TRBD1. The V gene's germline CDR1 is SNHLY and CDR2 FYNNEI. The CDR3 is made up of 12 amino acids. V shed 7 bases, J shed 7 bases, and the junction held 7 bases outside the gene matches. Here the CDR3 DNA reads TGTGCCAGCAATCCGACAGGGCGAGAGCAGTACTTC. This translates into CASNPTGREQYF.

The rearrangement links TRBV10-3 to TRBJ1-3; 9 positions match TRBD1. Germline V CDR1 and CDR2: ENHRY, SYGVKD. V was pared by 2 bases and J by 1 base, with 0 bases of the junction left unmatched. The length of the CDR3 is 15 residues. The CDR3, as DNA: TGTGCCATCAGTGAGGGACAGGGGTCTGGAAACACCATATATTTT. Its translation: CAISEGQGSGNTIYF.

The rearrangement uses TRBV24-1 and TRBJ1-1, with TRBD1 matching over 7 bases. Per germline, CDR1 KGHDR and CDR2 SFDVKD. After removal of 2 bases from V and 8 bases from J, the junction contained 7 bases not matched to a gene. The length of the CDR3 is 14 residues. In DNA, the CDR3 is TGTGCCACCAGTGATTCCCCACAGGGGAACGAAGCTTTCTTT. As protein: CATSDSPQGNEAFF.

The V gene is TRBV14, the J gene TRBJ1-6; no definite D call. Trimming stripped 0 bases from V and 7 bases from J, with 16 bases between. Germline loops: CDR1 SGHDN, CDR2 FVKESK. The CDR3 has 17 residues. The CDR3, as DNA: TGTGCCAGCAGCCAAGATTTAGCCAGTTCGGGAAATTCACCCCTCCACTTT. Translating gives CASSQDLASSGNSPLHF.

V is TRBV19 and J is TRBJ1-2; D is unclear. Germline values: CDR1 LNHDA, CDR2 SQIVND (reference sequence). V was pared by 1 base and J by 7 bases, with 7 bases between. The CDR3 runs to 12 residues. CDR3 in amino acids: CASSIVGAGYTF. CDR3 coding DNA: TGTGCCAGTAGTATAGTTGGAGCTGGCTACACCTTC.

The chain recombines TRBV5-1 with TRBJ2-1, with D tentatively TRBD2 (5 bases). Germline CDR1 and CDR2: SGHRS and YFSETQ. Trimming shortened V by 2 bases and J by 6 bases, and 15 bases separated the two germline ends. This CDR3 is 15 amino acids long. CDR3 DNA sequence: TGCGCCAGCAGCTTACTAGGAGCGGTTTTCAATGAGCAGTTCTTC. It encodes CASSLLGAVFNEQFF.

The chain recombines TRBV7-2 with TRBJ2-5; 10 bases map to TRBD1. The ends lost 3 bases at V and 4 bases at J; junction bases unmatched: 2. This CDR3 is 14 amino acids long. In germline, CDR1 is SGHTA, CDR2 FQGNSA. DNA for the CDR3: TGTGCCAGCAGCTTGACAGGGGGCGTAGAGACCCAGTACTTC. It yields the protein CASSLTGGVETQYF. The variable domain in full, completed from reference TRBV7-2 and TRBJ2-5, reads GAGVSQSPSNKVTEKGKDVELRCDPISGHTALYWYRQSLGQGLEFLIYFQGNSAPDKSGLPSDRFSAERTGGSVSTLTIQRTQQEDSAVYLCASSLTGGVETQYFGPGTRLLVL.

The V gene is TRBV28, the J gene TRBJ1-1; TRBD1 might be the D (6 bases). The CDR3 consists of 16 residues. V was cut by 10 bases and J by 5 bases, with 26 bases left in between. Germline V gene data show CDR1 as MDHEN and CDR2 as SYDVKM. The chain's CDR3 is CATTSPGRGSGTEAFF. CDR3 coding DNA: TGTGCCACTACCTCACCCGGTAGGGGGTCGGGGACTGAAGCTTTCTTT.